These T cell receptor beta chains were read from a single sample in a study of T cell changes during pregnancy in multiple sclerosis. Assay used: immunoSEQ multiplex PCR; TCRdb lists only in-frame clones, some missing. This table holds 35,000 to 45,000 clones, 70% to 90% found once. Sequencing used CD8+ T cells from peripheral blood mononuclear cells, obtained in the first trimester of pregnancy. These receptors were obtained from a female donor with multiple sclerosis, enrolled in a pregnancy study. The CDR3 runs from the conserved cysteine through the conserved F or W. A D gene is named only where the DNA matches it firmly. A row's size may be missing; if present it is once, few, many or a size class.

>TRBV19|TRBD2|TRBJ2-7|few
TGTGCCAGTAGTATGGGGCGGGGGTTCACCTACGAGCAGTACTTC
CASSMGRGFTYEQYF
>TRBV6-4|-|TRBJ2-7|-
TGTGCCAGCAGTCCCCCGACAGACACCTACGAGCAGTACTTC
CASSPPTDTYEQYF
>TRBV10-1|-|TRBJ2-2|-
TGCGCCAGCCCTCCGAACAGGCCCAACACCGGGGAGCTGTTTTTT
CASPPNRPNTGELFF
>TRBV5-4|TRBD2|TRBJ2-5|-
TGTGCCAGCAGCTACCGGGGTAGCGGGGGGGCAGGCGAGACCCAGTACTTC
CASSYRGSGGAGETQYF
>TRBV18|-|TRBJ2-2|-
TGTGCCAGCTCACCACCAACACCCGGGGAGCTGTTTTTT
CASSPPTPGELFF
>TRBV9|TRBD1|TRBJ1-1|-
TGTGCCAGCAGCGTCAGCCGGACAGGGGGAACTGAAGCTTTCTTT
CASSVSRTGGTEAFF
>TRBV7-6|TRBD2|TRBJ2-5|-
TGTGCCAGCAGCTTGACCCACGACCTAGCGGGGGTTCAAGAGACCCAGTACTTC
CASSLTHDLAGVQETQYF
>TRBV6-4|-|TRBJ2-3|many
TGTGCCAGCAGTGACCCCCGGACAGATACGCAGTATTTT
CASSDPRTDTQYF
>TRBV19|TRBD2|TRBJ2-1|-
TGTGCCAGTAGTATAGCTTTCGGGATAGCGGGGGGGCCCTCCTACAATGAGCAGTTCTTC
CASSIAFGIAGGPSYNEQFF
>TRBV9|-|TRBJ2-7|-
TGTGCCAGCAGCGTAGGGGACACCTCCTACGAGCAGTACTTC
CASSVGDTSYEQYF
>TRBV15|TRBD1|TRBJ2-7|-
TGTGCCACCAGCAGGGGACAGGGGGCCCCCCACGAGCAGTACTTC
CATSRGQGAPHEQYF
>TRBV27|-|TRBJ2-5|-
TGTGCCAGCAGTTTATCCGTGAGAGAGACCCAGTACTTC
CASSLSVRETQYF
>TRBV27|TRBD1|TRBJ2-7|-
TGTGCCAGCAGTTTATCGACAGGGGGCTCCTACGAGCAGTACTTC
CASSLSTGGSYEQYF
>TRBV9|TRBD1|TRBJ1-1|-
TGTGCCAGCAGCCCACAGGGGGACACTGAAGCTTTCTTT
CASSPQGDTEAFF
>TRBV7-9|TRBD2|TRBJ2-5|-
TGTGCCAGCGGGACTAGCCGGGAGACCCAGTACTTC
CASGTSRETQYF
>TRBV29-1|-|TRBJ1-2|-
TGCAGCGTTGTTAGGGACATGGATGTGGGTGGCTACACCTTC
CSVVRDMDVGGYTF
>TRBV29-1|TRBD2|TRBJ2-7|-
TGCAGCGTTGAGGGGGGGGCCTACGAGCAGTACTTC
CSVEGGAYEQYF
>TRBV5-6|-|TRBJ2-3|-
TGTGCCAGCAGCTCACAGGGTTTGGATACGCAGTATTTT
CASSSQGLDTQYF
>TRBV9|-|TRBJ1-2|once
TGTGCCAGCAGCCTGGGGGGTGGCTACACCTTC
CASSLGGGYTF
>TRBV11-2|TRBD1|TRBJ2-3|-
TGTGCCAGCAGCCTGCCTAACGGACAGGTAAAGACAGATACGCAGTATTTT
CASSLPNGQVKTDTQYF
>TRBV7-8|TRBD2|TRBJ2-7|-
TGTGCCAGCAGCTTATTCCGGACTAGCGGGGGGTACGAGCAGTACTTC
CASSLFRTSGGYEQYF
>TRBV27|-|TRBJ2-4|-
TGTGCCAGCAGTAAGGGCGGGACTTCTGACAAAAACATTCAGTACTTC
CASSKGGTSDKNIQYF
>TRBV4-1|-|TRBJ1-2|once
TGCGCCAGCAGCCAAGAACTGGCAGGTTCTTTTGGCTACACCTTC
CASSQELAGSFGYTF
>TRBV4-1|-|TRBJ2-7|-
TGCGCCAGCAGCCAAGAGGGCTGGGGGGTCCACGAGCAGTACTTC
CASSQEGWGVHEQYF
>TRBV29-1|TRBD1|TRBJ1-2|once
TGCAGCGTGGACCAGGGGGTTGGCTACACCTTC
CSVDQGVGYTF
>TRBV27|-|TRBJ1-1|-
TGTGCCAGCAGTTTGGGGCGGGGCAGAGAAGCTTTCTTT
CASSLGRGREAFF
>TRBV10-2|TRBD1|TRBJ2-7|-
TGCGCCGCAGGGGGCGGGTGGGACGAGCAGTACTTC
CAAGGGWDEQYF
>TRBV6-5|TRBD2|TRBJ2-5|-
TGTGCCAGCACTTTAAGCGGGGGCATACAAGAGACCCAGTACTTC
CASTLSGGIQETQYF
>TRBV19|-|TRBJ2-7|-
TGTGCCAGTAGTATAAGCGCAGGGGCTACCTACGAGCAGTACTTC
CASSISAGATYEQYF
>TRBV7-2|TRBD1|TRBJ1-5|-
TGTGCCAGCAGCTGGGACAGAAATCAGCCCCAGCATTTT
CASSWDRNQPQHF
>TRBV11-2|-|TRBJ2-7|once
TGTGCCAGCAGCGGGGCCTCCTACGAGCAGTACTTC
CASSGASYEQYF
>TRBV4-3|-|TRBJ2-3|-
TGCGCCAGCAGCCAAGAAGGCGGGGGCCTCGCGGATACGCAGTATTTT
CASSQEGGGLADTQYF
>TRBV9|TRBD1|TRBJ1-1|once
TGTGCCAGCAGCTGGACAGGGGAGAACACTGAAGCTTTCTTT
CASSWTGENTEAFF
>TRBV9|TRBD1|TRBJ2-1|-
TGTGCCAGCAGTGGGACAGAGGGGACAGGGCCCAATGAGCAGTTCTTC
CASSGTEGTGPNEQFF
>TRBV12-5|-|TRBJ1-1|-
TGTGCTAGTGGTTTTTCTCCTGAAGCTTTCTTT
CASGFSPEAFF
>TRBV4-2|-|TRBJ2-1|-
TGTGCCAGCAGCCAAGAACAGGGAATAAATGAGCAGTTCTTC
CASSQEQGINEQFF
>TRBV6-5|-|TRBJ1-1|few
TGTGCCAGCAGTTTGGGGACACACACTGAAGCTTTCTTT
CASSLGTHTEAFF
>TRBV9|-|TRBJ1-6|once
TGTGCCAGCAGCGTAGGGGGCAGGAGCTCCTATAATTCACCCCTCCACTTT
CASSVGGRSSYNSPLHF
>TRBV11-3|-|TRBJ2-3|-
TGTGCCAGCAGCCGTGTCACAGATACGCAGTATTTT
CASSRVTDTQYF
>TRBV11-2|TRBD1|TRBJ1-3|medium-sized
TGTGCCAGCAGGGACAGGGCGAACTCTGGAAACACCATATATTTT
CASRDRANSGNTIYF
>TRBV6-5|-|TRBJ1-5|-
TGTGCCAGCAGCCTCGGGGGGGGTAGCAATCAGCCCCAGCATTTT
CASSLGGGSNQPQHF